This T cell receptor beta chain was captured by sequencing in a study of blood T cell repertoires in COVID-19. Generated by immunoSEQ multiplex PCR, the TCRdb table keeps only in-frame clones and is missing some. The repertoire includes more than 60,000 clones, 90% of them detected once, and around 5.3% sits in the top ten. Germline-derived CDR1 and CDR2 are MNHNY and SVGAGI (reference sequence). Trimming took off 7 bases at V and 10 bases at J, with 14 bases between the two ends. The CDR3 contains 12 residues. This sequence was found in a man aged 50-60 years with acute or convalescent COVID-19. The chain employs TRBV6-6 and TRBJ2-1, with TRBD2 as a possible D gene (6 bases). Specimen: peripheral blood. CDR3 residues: CASTSGGVEQFF. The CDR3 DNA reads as TGTGCCAGCACTTCCGGGGGAGTGGAGCAGTTCTTC.